Listed below are T cell receptor beta chains from one sample, sequenced in a study of blood T cells in healthy people across ages. MiXCR, run by TCRdb on the 5' RACE reads, gives a single entry per CDR3 protein. The sample holds about 680,000 distinct CDR3 sequences; about 52% are singletons and the top ten take around 32%. The specimen sequenced was blood. These receptors all come from a woman aged 55-69 years in good health. CDR3s include the opening cysteine and the closing phenylalanine or tryptophan. The D gene is left open where the match is weak. For some rows the clone size is stated as once, few or many, or as a class when expanded; others skip it.

d_gene | j_gene | v_gene | abundance | CDR3nt | CDR3aa
TRBD2 | TRBJ2-3 | TRBV6-6 | once | TGTGCCAGCAGTTACCTAGCGGGAAACACAGATACGCAGTATTTT | CASSYLAGNTDTQYF
TRBD1 | TRBJ1-2 | TRBV6-5 | many | TGTGCCAGCAGTTACCAAACAGGACAGGGCGCTGGCTACACCTTC | CASSYQTGQGAGYTF
- | TRBJ1-2 | TRBV6-1 | - | TGTGCCAGCAGTGAAGAGGTAGACGGACGCTATGGCTACACCTTC | CASSEEVDGRYGYTF
TRBD2 | TRBJ2-3 | TRBV20-1 | - | TGCAGTGCCAGTAATAGCGGGGGGTCCTCGGGCACAGATACGCAGTATTTT | CSASNSGGSSGTDTQYF
- | TRBJ2-3 | TRBV28 | - | TGTGCCAGCAGTGATCCTCAGGGGCCCCACACAGATACGCAGTATTTT | CASSDPQGPHTDTQYF
TRBD2 | TRBJ2-1 | TRBV7-2 | many | TGTGCCAGCAGCCCCCGACTAGCGGGGGACAATGAGCAGTTCTTC | CASSPRLAGDNEQFF
- | TRBJ2-7 | TRBV29-1 | few | TGCAGCGTTGAAGACTCTAGCTACGAGCAGTACTTC | CSVEDSSYEQYF
- | TRBJ1-1 | TRBV4-2 | - | TGTGCCAGCAGCCAAGCTGACAGGCCAGCTTTCTTT | CASSQADRPAFF
- | TRBJ1-2 | TRBV9 | few | TGTGCCAGCAGCGTAGAGGGGACCCACGGAGGCTACACCTTC | CASSVEGTHGGYTF
- | TRBJ1-6 | TRBV7-6 | - | TGTGCCAGCAGCTCGTCAATGGATAATTCACCCCTCCACTTT | CASSSSMDNSPLHF
- | TRBJ2-7 | TRBV6-6 | - | TGTGCCAGCAGCGACTGGGGAGTGGGTGGCCACGAGCAGTACTTC | CASSDWGVGGHEQYF
- | TRBJ2-7 | TRBV27 | - | TGTGCCAGCAGCCGCGAGACGGGCCCCTACGAGCAGTACTTC | CASSRETGPYEQYF
- | TRBJ2-1 | TRBV2 | - | TGTGCCAGCAGCGCCAATGAGCAGTTCTTC | CASSANEQFF
- | TRBJ1-5 | TRBV21-1 | - | TGTGCCAGCAGCAGGGTAGGGGGCCGCCATCAGCCCCAGCATTTT | CASSRVGGRHQPQHF
- | TRBJ2-7 | TRBV10-3 | few | TGTGCCATCTCTCGCGCACAACTAAACTCCTACGAGCAGTACTTC | CAISRAQLNSYEQYF
- | TRBJ1-6 | TRBV20-1 | - | TGCAGTGCTAGAGCCGCCAGGGAGAGAACCCGTTCACCCCTCCACTTT | CSARAARERTRSPLHF